The 7 T cell receptor beta chains in this list originate from one sample, sequenced in a study of blood T cell repertoires in COVID-19. Measured with immunoSEQ multiplex PCR; TCRdb has only the in-frame clones, and not every one. The sample comprises 150,000 to 200,000 clones, roughly 76% of which are singletons, and 9% to 15% rests with the top ten. The sequencing input was peripheral blood. The source is an elderly woman with COVID-19, enrolled during active disease.

The table lists this clone with a count of one. The chain carries TRBV7-2 and TRBJ1-2, with TRBD1 matching over 7 bases. This CDR3 has 11 amino acids. After removal of 5 bases from V and 8 bases from J, the junction contained 2 bases not matched to a gene. Germline CDR1 and CDR2: SGHTA and FQGNSA. DNA of the CDR3: TGTGCCAGCAGCCAGACAGGGGGCTACACCTTC. This translates into CASSQTGGYTF.

The chain carries TRBV19 and TRBJ2-3; D perhaps matches TRBD2 (6 bases). V dropped 3 bases and J dropped 4 bases, with 14 bases sitting between them. Germline assignment: CDR1 LNHDA and CDR2 SQIVND (reference sequence). This CDR3 comprises 15 residues. The CDR3 sequence: CASSIGLANADTQYF. As DNA, the CDR3 is TGTGCCAGTAGTATCGGGCTAGCGAACGCAGATACGCAGTATTTT. The full variable domain, in which reference TRBV19 and TRBJ2-3 provide the parts outside the CDR3, is DGGITQSPKYLFRKEGQNVTLSCEQNLNHDAMYWYRQDPGQGLRLIYYSQIVNDFQKGDIAEGYSVSREKKESFPLTVTSAQKNPTAFYLCASSIGLANADTQYFGPGTRLTVL.

The chain recombines TRBV7-6 with TRBJ2-1; 7 nucleotides agree with TRBD1. CDR1 and CDR2 (germline): SGHVS, FNYEAQ. V was pared by 4 bases and J by 2 bases, with 2 bases of the junction left unmatched. The CDR3 sequence is 14 residues long. CDR3 sequence: CASSSTGAYNEQFF. As DNA, the CDR3 is TGTGCCAGCAGCTCTACAGGGGCCTACAATGAGCAGTTCTTC.

The chain couples TRBV29-1 to TRBJ1-2, with TRBD1 as a possible D gene (6 bases). From germline, CDR1 is SQVTM and CDR2 ANQGSEA. V was shortened by 6 bases and J by 0 bases, with 11 bases between the two germline ends. The CDR3 is 13 amino acids. For the CDR3, the DNA is TGCAGCGTATCGACAGGAGCTAACTATGGCTACACCTTC. It translates to CSVSTGANYGYTF.

V usage is TRBV5-1 and J usage is TRBJ2-5; 9 bases match TRBD2. The germline V gene has CDR1 SGHRS and CDR2 YFSETQ. Trimming at V came to 4 bases and at J to 5 bases, leaving 12 bases not matched to a gene. CDR3 length equals 16 residues. The CDR3 here is CASSQGVAGVGETQYF. CDR3 in DNA: TGCGCCAGCAGCCAAGGGGTAGCGGGAGTAGGGGAGACCCAGTACTTC.

The rearrangement joins TRBV27 to TRBJ1-2, with a tentative D call TRBD1 (5 bases). V was pared by 2 bases and J by 8 bases, with 12 bases between. CDR1 and CDR2 from the germline V gene are MNHEY and SMNVEV (reference sequence). The length of the CDR3 is 13 residues. The CDR3 loop reads CASSLRGEGGYTF. The CDR3 DNA reads as TGTGCCAGCAGTTTAAGAGGGGAGGGAGGCTACACCTTC.

Only a few counts were recorded for this clone. The V call is TRBV12-2, the J call TRBJ2-2; the table's D call TRBD2 went unverified against the DNA. TRBV12-2 is noted as a pseudogene. The CDR3 has 18 amino acids. The CDR3 region is CASRLDLAGARGTGELFF. CDR3 sequence (DNA): TGTGCAAGTCGCTTAGACCTAGCGGGGGCCCGTGGCACCGGGGAGCTGTTTTTT.